This passage covers 19 T cell receptor beta chains from one sample sequenced in a study of blood T cells in healthy people across ages. For the second PCR, which ran for roughly 7 to 11 cycles, a sample-barcoded 5' primer and a J-beta primer mix were used. Using its own MiXCR run on the 5' RACE reads, TCRdb lists one record per CDR3 protein. The data show about 900,000 distinct CDR3 sequences, about 44% seen once. Sequencing was performed on blood. The receptors originated from a man aged 25 to 40 in good health.

In regard to this clonotype: Given a much more abundant clone one base away, this may be a read error. The chain has TRBV10-3 and TRBJ2-1; 11 bases fit TRBD2. Trimming removed 8 bases from V and 6 bases from J; junction bases left unmatched: 6. This CDR3 is built from 14 residues. Germline V lookup: CDR1 ENHRY, CDR2 SYGVKD. The CDR3 here is CAIASGGIRNEQFF. The DNA for the CDR3 is TGTGCCATCGCTAGCGGGGGGATTCGCAATGAGCAGTTCTTC.

This chain links TRBV14 with TRBJ2-7; D is undetermined. V shed 0 bases and J shed 5 bases, with 11 bases lying between them. The CDR3 covers 14 residues. Germline lookup yields CDR1 SGHDN and CDR2 FVKESK. The chain's CDR3 is CASSQEGRVHEQYF. Here the CDR3 DNA reads TGTGCCAGCAGCCAAGAGGGTAGGGTCCACGAGCAGTACTTC.

This clonotype was seen only a few times. J is TRBJ1-1 and V is TRBV27; TRBD1 might be the D (5 bases). The CDR3 loop spans 14 amino acids. V was trimmed by 5 bases and J by 1 base, leaving 11 bases between them. Germline assignment: CDR1 MNHEY and CDR2 SMNVEV (reference sequence). As DNA, the CDR3 is TGTGCCAGCAGTCCCGCGGGGGAGAACACTGAAGCTTTCTTT. This encodes CASSPAGENTEAFF.

At least ten counts were recorded for this clonotype. The V and J genes are TRBV12-5 and TRBJ2-5; D is unresolved. CDR3 length: 14 amino acids. The germline V gene has CDR1 LGHNT and CDR2 FRNRAP. The V end lost 2 bases, the J end lost 7 bases, and 14 bases lay between the germline ends. The CDR3 DNA reads TGTGCTAGTGGTTTGAGCGCCTTTAGTGGGACCCAGTACTTC. Translating it yields CASGLSAFSGTQYF.

This clonotype was counted a few times. V usage is TRBV6-2 or TRBV6-3 and J usage is TRBJ2-3; 11 bases agree with TRBD2. Per germline, CDR1 MNHEY and CDR2 SVGEGT. Germline trimming cut 7 bases from V and 0 bases from J; bases unmatched to any gene: 3. The CDR3 covers 15 residues. The CDR3 DNA reads as TGTGCCAGCACGGGGACTAGCGGCAGCACAGATACGCAGTATTTT. This translates into CASTGTSGSTDTQYF.

V is TRBV6-5 and J is TRBJ1-1; 7 bases are shared with TRBD1. CDR1 is MNHEY, CDR2 SVGAGI, per germline. This CDR3 spans 13 amino acids. V was clipped by 5 bases and J by 7 bases; unmatched bases: 7. The CDR3 loop is CASSEGTACEAFF. The CDR3 DNA reads as TGTGCCAGCAGTGAGGGGACAGCCTGTGAAGCTTTCTTT.

The V and J genes are TRBV12-3 or TRBV12-4 and TRBJ2-5; no firm D call. The ends were cut back, 5 bases at V and 13 bases at J, with 14 bases in the middle. There are 11 residues in the CDR3. CDR3 DNA: TGTGCCAGCAGTCTCCGCGGAGTGACGTACTTC. Its translation: CASSLRGVTYF.

There are a few counts of this clonotype. CDR3 loop: CAWSTQGNQPQHF. The CDR3 DNA follows: TGTGCCTGGAGTACGCAGGGCAATCAGCCCCAGCATTTT. The chain recombines TRBV30 with TRBJ1-5; D not resolved. Trimming cost V 2 bases and J 2 bases, with 7 bases left between them. This CDR3 is 13 amino acids long. Germline V gene lookup returns CDR1 GTSNPN and CDR2 SVGIG (reference sequence).

This rearrangement joins TRBV4-2 to TRBJ2-7; a possible D gene is TRBD2 (5 bases). The CDR3 is 15 amino acids. Germline loops: CDR1 LGHNA, CDR2 YNFKEQ. The ends were cut back, 0 bases at V and 0 bases at J, with 9 bases in the middle. Written as DNA, the CDR3 is TGTGCCAGCAGCCAAGAGCTTAGCGTCTCCTACGAGCAGTACTTC. It translates to CASSQELSVSYEQYF.

This clonotype was observed a handful of times. CDR3 amino acids: CSARGLGESIYGYTF. The CDR3 region has the DNA TGCAGTGCTAGAGGTCTGGGAGAGTCCATCTATGGCTACACCTTC. The chain employs TRBV20-1 and TRBJ1-2, with no clear D. The CDR3 is made up of 15 amino acids. Trimming took 1 base from V and 4 from J, leaving 16 bases between them. Germline V lookup: CDR1 DFQATT, CDR2 SNEGSKA (reference sequence).

The J gene is TRBJ2-3, the V gene TRBV28, with 7 bases aligning to TRBD2. Germline V gives CDR1 MDHEN, CDR2 SYDVKM. There are 15 residues in the CDR3. V lost 2 bases to trimming and J lost 4 bases; unmatched junction nucleotides: 6. CDR3 loop: CASSLGASGPDTQYF. CDR3 nucleotide sequence: TGTGCCAGCAGTTTAGGGGCTAGCGGTCCAGATACGCAGTATTTT.

V and J are TRBV20-1 and TRBJ1-1, with D perhaps matching TRBD1 (5 bases). From germline, CDR1 is DFQATT and CDR2 SNEGSKA (reference sequence). V lost 6 bases, J lost 4 bases, and 15 bases lay in between. There are 13 residues in the CDR3. CDR3 amino acids: CSAPSAGRTEAFF. The CDR3 DNA is TGCAGTGCCCCATCGGCAGGGCGCACTGAAGCTTTCTTT.

This clonotype was recorded a few times. V and J are TRBV29-1 and TRBJ1-1; TRBD1 is a possible D gene (5 bases). V lost 5 bases and J 3 bases, leaving 16 bases between the germline ends. CDR1 is SQVTM, CDR2 ANQGSEA, per germline. The CDR3 consists of 14 residues. CDR3 sequence reads: CSVQPGTSDTEAFF. In nucleotides, the CDR3 is TGCAGCGTTCAGCCTGGGACCTCCGACACTGAAGCTTTCTTT.

This clonotype was seen once. The gene calls are TRBV4-3 and TRBJ1-2; D gene uncertain. The V end was cut by 0 bases, the J end by 2 bases, with 10 bases between. Germline lookup yields CDR1 LGHNA and CDR2 YSLEER. The CDR3 is 15 amino acids. The CDR3, as DNA: TGCGCCAGCAGCCAAGATAACAGTAAGAACTATGGCTACACCTTC. It translates to CASSQDNSKNYGYTF.

In its sample, this clonotype was seen a few times. CDR3 sequence (DNA): TGTGCCAGCAGCTTAGATCTTTACCAAGAGACCCAGTACTTC. It encodes CASSLDLYQETQYF. The chain employs TRBV11-2 and TRBJ2-5; D is uncertain. Germline V gene sequence: CDR1 SGHAT, CDR2 FQNNGV. CDR3 length: 14 amino acids. Trimming pared 0 bases from V and 0 bases from J, leaving 5 bases between.

The chain uses TRBV20-1 and TRBJ1-1; 8 bases align to TRBD1. CDR1 and CDR2 from the germline V gene are DFQATT and SNEGSKA (reference sequence). V trimming: 4 bases; J trimming: 5 bases; junction bases outside the gene matches: 9. The CDR3 has 14 residues. The CDR3 spells CSAIPDRAGTEAFF. The CDR3 coding sequence is TGCAGTGCTATCCCGGACAGGGCGGGGACTGAAGCTTTCTTT.

This clonotype was observed a handful of times. The rearrangement uses TRBV4-1 and TRBJ1-2; weak D call: TRBD1 (6 bases). Between the trimmed V and J ends, which lost 5 bases and 6 bases, there was a span of 16 bases. Per germline, CDR1 MGHRA and CDR2 YSYEKL. The CDR3 has 14 amino acids. CDR3 region: CASSVLRGADGYTF. The CDR3 nucleotides are TGCGCCAGCAGCGTCCTAAGGGGGGCAGATGGCTACACCTTC.

On this clonotype itself: At one of its ends the junction is not consistent with the germline gene, which may arise from a read error. The rearrangement joins TRBV4-1 to TRBJ2-7, with D perhaps TRBD1 (5 bases). The CDR3 contains 15 residues. Per germline, CDR1 MGHRA and CDR2 YSYEKL. CDR3 sequence reads: CASSQIAGNSYGQYF. For the CDR3, the DNA is TGCGCCAGCAGCCAAATTGCAGGGAACTCCTACGGGCAGTACTTC.

This chain joins TRBV12-3 or TRBV12-4 and TRBJ2-4; possible D gene TRBD2, 7 bases. This CDR3 has 16 amino acids. Trimming cost V 1 base and J 0 bases, with 10 bases left between them. CDR3 region: CASSLGGGPAKNIQYF. The DNA of the CDR3 is TGTGCCAGCAGTTTAGGGGGGGGCCCAGCCAAAAACATTCAGTACTTC.